Below, one T cell receptor beta chain is given with its context. As yet, its antigen is unknown. These data originate in a study of OX40 agonist ivuxolimab in advanced cancers. No patient had autoimmune disease or received systemic immunosuppression. Findings of the study overall: Partial responders receiving 0.1-3.0 mg/kg showed among the lowest clonal expansion. The authors did not determine the antigen specificity of the expanded peripheral T cells.

Sequencing used immunoSEQ multiplex PCR; TCRdb keeps in-frame clones, though not all of them. The sample lists roughly 89,000 clones, roughly four fifths seen once, with approximately 1.5% in the top ten. The sample was CD4+ or CD8+ T cells sorted from blood, taken in a trial of the OX40 agonist ivuxolimab. This clonotype was sampled from an adult with an advanced solid tumor such as melanoma, head and neck, liver or kidney cancer.

CDR3 region: CASSPGASGGRFSDTQYF. In DNA, the CDR3 is TGCGCCAGCAGCCCCGGGGCGAGCGGGGGACGATTCTCAGATACGCAGTATTTT. The chain has TRBV5-1 and TRBJ2-3; 8 bases line up with TRBD2. CDR3 length: 18 amino acids. The ends lost 4 bases at V and 4 bases at J; junction bases unmatched: 17. The germline CDR1 and CDR2 sequences are SGHRS and YFSETQ.